One sample yielded the 7 T cell receptor beta chains listed below, sequenced in a study of CD8 T cells in ankylosing spondylitis (dated by TCRdb to the late 2010s). Libraries were constructed by 5' RACE. Sequencing relied on an Illumina HiSeq 2500. TCRdb's own reprocessing of the public reads used fastp at Q25 and MiXCR and kept productive beta chains. Each entry merges the rows of one CDR3 protein and shows their most common DNA and genes. This sample is represented by tens of thousands of distinct CDR3 sequences; 6.2% of them were singletons. The ten biggest clones cover about 4.6% of the sample. The specimen was synovial fluid, either unsorted or a sorted T cell fraction (not recorded which). These receptor sequences come from a male donor with ankylosing spondylitis.

Ten or more counts support this clonotype. V and J are TRBV28 and TRBJ2-7; no reliable D call. The V gene lost 8 bases and the J gene lost 4 bases, with 9 bases spanning the gap. Looked up from germline, CDR1 is MDHEN and CDR2 is SYDVKM. CDR3 length equals 11 residues. The CDR3: CASGRGYEQYF. CDR3 DNA: TGTGCCAGCGGTCGAGGATACGAGCAGTACTTC.

In its sample, this clonotype was seen many times. The chain has TRBV24-1 and TRBJ2-3; 8 bases are a match to TRBD1. V shed 2 bases and J 6 bases; nucleotides not matched to a gene: 6. Germline values: CDR1 KGHDR, CDR2 SFDVKD. The CDR3 loop spans 15 amino acids. CDR3: CATSDSGQGRDTQYF. The DNA of the CDR3 is TGTGCCACCAGTGATTCCGGACAGGGTCGGGATACGCAGTATTTT.

The genes are TRBV11-1 and TRBJ2-3; 7 nucleotides match TRBD2. The CDR3 is 15 amino acids. The V segment lost 3 bases and the J segment 1 base; nucleotides outside the gene matches: 4. Germline CDR1 SGHAT, CDR2 FQDESV (reference sequence). The DNA for the CDR3 is TGTGCCAGCAGCTTCGCAGCGGGGCGCACAGATACGCAGTATTTT. This codes for CASSFAAGRTDTQYF.

This chain joins TRBV18 and TRBJ2-5; possibly TRBD2 for D (6 bases). Per the germline V gene, CDR1 is KGHSH and CDR2 is LQKENI. V was clipped by 3 bases and J by 7 bases, with 18 bases between them. The CDR3 has 15 amino acids. DNA for the CDR3: TGTGCCAGCTCACCCCGGGACTCCGGGGATGGGACCCAGTACTTC. Encoded protein: CASSPRDSGDGTQYF.

V is TRBV5-6 and J is TRBJ2-7, with TRBD1 matching over 8 bases. Germline CDR1 reads SGHDT; CDR2 reads YYEEEE. The CDR3 consists of 13 residues. With V trimmed by 3 bases and J by 5 bases, 4 bases remained unmatched. CDR3 in amino acids: CASSWTTGDEQYF. For the CDR3, the DNA is TGTGCCAGCAGCTGGACGACAGGGGACGAGCAGTACTTC.

The rearrangement links TRBV9 to TRBJ2-3; the D gene is possibly TRBD2 (5 bases). The V gene lost 2 bases and the J gene lost 0 bases, with 10 bases spanning the gap. Germline V CDR1 and CDR2: SGDLS, YYNGEE. This CDR3 is built from 15 residues. DNA of the CDR3: TGTGCCAGCAGCGTCACCGGCGGGAGCACAGATACGCAGTATTTT. This sequence encodes CASSVTGGSTDTQYF.

The chain combines TRBV7-8 with TRBJ2-1; 8 bases fit TRBD2. Germline CDR1 SGHVS, CDR2 FQNEAQ. This CDR3 is 15 amino acids long. J gave up 3 bases and V 5 bases, and 6 bases lay outside the gene matches. The CDR3 nucleotides read TGTGCCAGCAGCAAATCCGGGACTAGCTACAATGAGCAGTTCTTC. It codes for CASSKSGTSYNEQFF. The variable domain in full, with the rest retrieved from reference TRBV7-8 and TRBJ2-1, is GAGVSQSPRYKVAKRGQDVALRCDPISGHVSLFWYQQALGQGPEFLTYFQNEAQLDKSGLPSDRFFAERPEGSVSTLKIQRTQQEDSAVYLCASSKSGTSYNEQFFGPGTRLTVL.